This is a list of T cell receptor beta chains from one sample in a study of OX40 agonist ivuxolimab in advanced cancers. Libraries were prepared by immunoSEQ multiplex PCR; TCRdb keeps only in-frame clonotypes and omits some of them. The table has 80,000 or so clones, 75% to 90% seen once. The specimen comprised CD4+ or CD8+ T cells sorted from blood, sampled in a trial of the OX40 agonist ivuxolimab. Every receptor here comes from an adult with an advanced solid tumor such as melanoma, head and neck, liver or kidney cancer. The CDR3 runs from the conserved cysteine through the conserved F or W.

CDR3 protein: CASSLDRLNTEAFF
V gene: TRBV11-2
J gene: TRBJ1-1

CDR3 protein: CATWDGTNYGYTF
V gene: TRBV6-4
J gene: TRBJ1-2

CDR3 protein: CSVRQGNEQFF
V gene: TRBV29-1
J gene: TRBJ2-1

CDR3 protein: CASSPDSRLPQHF
V gene: TRBV27
J gene: TRBJ1-5

CDR3 protein: CASSLEGTNSYNEQFF
V gene: TRBV5-1
J gene: TRBJ2-1

CDR3 protein: CASSSRLESSYEQYF
V gene: TRBV27
J gene: TRBJ2-7

CDR3 protein: CASSSDPSGGYTF
V gene: TRBV7-2
J gene: TRBJ1-2

CDR3 protein: CASSLGGTTDTQYF
V gene: TRBV11-3
J gene: TRBJ2-3

CDR3 protein: CASSYSFVRADTQYF
V gene: TRBV6-5
J gene: TRBJ2-3

CDR3 protein: CAIRPGTGTSDTQYF
V gene: TRBV10-3
J gene: TRBJ2-3

CDR3 protein: CASSFKGLAAYNEQFF
V gene: TRBV7-3
J gene: TRBJ2-1

CDR3 protein: CASSSGQGINEQFF
V gene: TRBV11-2
J gene: TRBJ2-1

CDR3 protein: CASSGLAGSQETQYF
V gene: TRBV18
J gene: TRBJ2-5

CDR3 protein: CATTKGRTMGYTF
V gene: TRBV6-5
J gene: TRBJ1-2

CDR3 protein: CASSTVTSSYNSPLHF
V gene: TRBV19
J gene: TRBJ1-6

CDR3 protein: CASSPPTGNYNSPLHF
V gene: TRBV5-4
J gene: TRBJ1-6

CDR3 protein: CASSRGTDPSNQPQHF
V gene: TRBV19
J gene: TRBJ1-5

CDR3 protein: CASTSAEGNTIYF
V gene: TRBV6-5
J gene: TRBJ1-3

CDR3 protein: CASSTGWETQYF
V gene: TRBV6-5
J gene: TRBJ2-5

CDR3 protein: CASSRGGSGSYEQYF
V gene: TRBV28
J gene: TRBJ2-7

CDR3 protein: CASSALGGGYGYTF
V gene: TRBV11-2
J gene: TRBJ1-2

CDR3 protein: CASSAFGYQTQYF
V gene: TRBV7-9
J gene: TRBJ2-5

CDR3 protein: CASSTGRTIADTQYF
V gene: TRBV7-3
J gene: TRBJ2-3

CDR3 protein: CASSEVRGTRLETQYF
V gene: TRBV2
J gene: TRBJ2-5